This T cell receptor beta chain originates from a study of shared clonotypes between healthy human individuals (TCRdb year 2020). At the level of the whole study: A couple of women and three men aged 18 to 49 years were included in the cohort. For each donor, CD4 naive and CD4 memory were each given three plates, CD8 naive was given two plates, and CD8 memory was given one plate. To estimate repertoire size and how much clonotype sharing occurs between individuals, the study deeply sequenced the blood TCR repertoires of several healthy adults. Different laboratories and diverse techniques were used to prepare libraries and sequence TCR repertoires, to increase sequencing depth and limit assay-specific biases. Each donor's leukapheresis produced roughly between roughly 0.85 and 10 billion PBMCs. General conclusions and limits of the study: Pairwise subsampling led to the expectation that sequencing depth would affect the degree of clonotype sharing among donors. Naive subsets generally had larger estimated clonotype richness than memory subsets did. Even with the large sequencing depth, rarefaction of the sorted-subset datasets indicated that sequencing was incomplete. Only blood was sampled, and tissue TCR repertoires likely differ from those in blood. Because the study included a small number of donors, the genetic and exposure-history diversity represented was limited. Higher generation probabilities were observed for clonotypes shared by all four sorted-subset donors than for non-shared clonotypes. Across four donors, about 5% of naive CD4, over 3% of naive CD8, about 2.3% of memory CD4, and 0.4% to 0.45% of memory CD8 clonotypes were shared.

TCR CDR3 regions were amplified from genomic DNA by multiplex PCR using the deep immunoSEQ assay. For each cell subset, the extracted genomic DNA was distributed evenly across all wells of several immunoSEQ 96-well plates, and each plate served as one replicate. For sorted subsets, each replicate PCR was loaded with 200 to 250 ng genomic DNA, equivalent to some 31,000 T cell genomes. Purified libraries were measured with a Qubit 3.0 fluorometer, size-checked on a Bioanalyzer 2100, and measured again with the KAPA Library Quantification kit. Each immunoSEQ 96-well plate was sequenced on its own single-read 150-cycle Illumina NextSeq 550 flow cell. As for the authors' bioinformatics: Because the immunoSEQ output included only junctional sequences and no quality scores, the filtering could not be the same as the filtering used for full-length reads. Sequences were annotated with PyIR, a Python wrapper for IgBLAST v1.9, using IMGT germline references to assign V/J genes and CDR3. Reads were removed for weak V/J assignments (E-value above 1e-6), missing CDR3, stop codons, out-of-frame junctions, or ambiguous translated residues. V3J clonotypes were defined as sequences sharing an identical inferred V gene, J gene, and CDR3 amino acid sequence. Percentage overlap between repertoires was computed as shared unique clonotypes divided by the size of the smaller repertoire. Richness of each repertoire was evaluated using RTK rarefaction, the Chao1 estimator, and Recon v2.1 estimates of unobserved clonotypes. Generation probabilities were computed with OLGA for all TCRbeta clonotypes obtained by the gDNA method from several donors. TCRdb limited this immuneACCESS table to in-frame rearrangements with V and J called. A share of clones is missing; checked studies link under half to unresolved V genes, and the rest is unexplained. V and J calls and clone size are copied from that table; D and trimming were computed from the DNA. The sample table lists around 690,000 clones, around 90% of them with a count of one. The top ten hold 34% of the sample.

This clone was found once. No cognate antigen has been identified for it. Within one base of it there is no much larger clone, and no base qualities were kept. Distinct nucleotide sequences in the sample also encode this CDR3. Donors were healthy HIV-negative adults with no recently reported acute infections or vaccinations. Every donor was a Caucasian adult living in Nashville, Tennessee, USA. The CD8 memory samples were a combination of magnetically selected CD45RO+ cells and CCR7-negative CD45RA+ effector memory (TemRA) cells. Blood was collected by leukapheresis, and PBMCs were isolated by Ficoll-Histopaque density gradient centrifugation and then cryopreserved in liquid nitrogen vapor phase. Purity and quantity of every magnetically sorted T cell population were checked by analytical flow cytometry. Genomic DNA was isolated from every sorted fraction and measured by UV absorbance on a Nanodrop 2000c.

The germline V gene (reference sequence) specifies PRHDT as CDR1 and FYEKMQ as CDR2. V gives up 3 bases and J gives up 9 bases, and the segment between their germline ends measures 9 bases. Reading from cysteine to phenylalanine, the CDR3 counts 12 amino acids. Only CDR3 DNA is held: 36 bases, read in frame from base 1. This chain is built from TRBV13 and TRBJ2-1; TRBD2 is a weak D gene call, 6 bases matching. This TCR derives from a man younger than 30 in good health. Some clones in this sample may be carry-over from other donors' samples. The specimen was memory CD8+ T cells from PBMCs. This sample's cell subset or site label indicates: CD45RO+ cells pooled with CCR7-negative TemRA cells. The CDR3 protein: CASSLGGGEQFF. The DNA sequence is TGTGCCAGCAGCTTGGGGGGAGGTGAGCAGTTCTTC. Here the CDR3 is joined to the reference TRBV13 and TRBJ2-1 genes, and the full variable domain is: AAGVIQSPRHLIKEKRETATLKCYPIPRHDTVYWYQQGPGQDPQFLISFYEKMQSDKGSIPDRFSAQQFSDYHSELNMSSLELGDSALYFCASSLGGGEQFFGPGTRLTVL.